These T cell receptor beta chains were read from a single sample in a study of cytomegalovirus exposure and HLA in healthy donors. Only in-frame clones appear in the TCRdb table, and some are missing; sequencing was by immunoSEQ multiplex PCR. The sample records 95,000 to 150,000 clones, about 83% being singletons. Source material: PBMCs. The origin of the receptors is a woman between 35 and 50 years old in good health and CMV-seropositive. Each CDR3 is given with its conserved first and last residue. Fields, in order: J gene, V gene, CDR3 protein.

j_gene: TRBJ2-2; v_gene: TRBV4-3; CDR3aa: CASSQEQRGTGELFF
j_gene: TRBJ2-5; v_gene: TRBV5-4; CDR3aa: CALGSFRGQETQYF
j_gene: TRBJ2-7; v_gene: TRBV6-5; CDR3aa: CASSYSFTGTNEQYF
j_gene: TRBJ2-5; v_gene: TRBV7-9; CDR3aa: CASSSGTGVERGYF
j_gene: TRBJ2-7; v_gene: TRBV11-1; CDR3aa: CASSLAGTSGMGEQYF
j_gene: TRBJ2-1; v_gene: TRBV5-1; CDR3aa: CASSLGLGQWAPEQFF
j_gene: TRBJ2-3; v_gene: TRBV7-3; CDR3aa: CASSQTSGTDTQYF
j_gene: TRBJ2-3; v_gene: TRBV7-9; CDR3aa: CASSPTGLTDTQYF
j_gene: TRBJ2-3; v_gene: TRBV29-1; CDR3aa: CSVRRATQDTQYF
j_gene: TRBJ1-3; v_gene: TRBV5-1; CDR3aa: CASSFGAGNTIYF
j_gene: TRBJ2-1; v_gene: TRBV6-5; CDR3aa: CASSPSGGYNEQFF
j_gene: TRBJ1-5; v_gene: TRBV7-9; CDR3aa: CASSLGPDQPQHF
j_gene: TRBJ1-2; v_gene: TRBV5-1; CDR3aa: CASSSDRYLNYGYTF
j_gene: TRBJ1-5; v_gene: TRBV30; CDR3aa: CAWDRGQRPQHF
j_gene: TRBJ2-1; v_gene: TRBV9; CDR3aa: CASSAPRGNEQFF
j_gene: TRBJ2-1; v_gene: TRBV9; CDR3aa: CASSVASGYDEQFF
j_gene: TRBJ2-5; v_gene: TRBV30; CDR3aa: CAWRLAGDFGETQYF
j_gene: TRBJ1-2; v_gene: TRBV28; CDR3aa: CASSTADYGYTF
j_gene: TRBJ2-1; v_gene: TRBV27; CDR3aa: CASSPQGQSSYNEQFF
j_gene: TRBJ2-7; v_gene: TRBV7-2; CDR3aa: CASRQQTGLPYEQYF
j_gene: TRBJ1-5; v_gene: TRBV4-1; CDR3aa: CASSLDRGPGQPQHF
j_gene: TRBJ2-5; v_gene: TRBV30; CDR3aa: CAWSAGQGMGETQYF
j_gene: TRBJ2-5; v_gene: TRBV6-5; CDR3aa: CASSYGVRGLETQYF
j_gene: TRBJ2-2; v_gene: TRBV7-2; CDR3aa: CASSLNYGVTGELFF
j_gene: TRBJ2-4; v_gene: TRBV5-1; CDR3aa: CASSLLAGGAKNIQYF
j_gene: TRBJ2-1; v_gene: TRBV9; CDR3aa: CASSVGGGQYEQFF
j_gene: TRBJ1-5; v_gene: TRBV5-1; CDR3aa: CASSPSGQSNQPQHF
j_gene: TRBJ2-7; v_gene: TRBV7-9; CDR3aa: CATLRGYEQYF
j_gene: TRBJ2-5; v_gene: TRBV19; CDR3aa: CASSIQGETQYF
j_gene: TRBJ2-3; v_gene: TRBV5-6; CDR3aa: CASSFGPQGTDTQYF
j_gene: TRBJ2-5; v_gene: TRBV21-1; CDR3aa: CASSTKEGIAGGHETQYF
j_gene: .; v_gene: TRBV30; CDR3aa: CAWSRQGHEQYF
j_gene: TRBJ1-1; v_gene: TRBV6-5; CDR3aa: CASSYGTRNTEAFF
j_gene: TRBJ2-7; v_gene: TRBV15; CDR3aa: CATSRDRGAGNEQYF
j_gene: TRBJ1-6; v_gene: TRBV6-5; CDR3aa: CASRMDRTNSPLHF
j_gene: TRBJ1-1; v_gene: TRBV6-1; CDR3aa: CASSEARQALEAFF